The next 3 T cell receptor beta chains were all read from a single sample in a study of shared clonotypes between healthy human individuals. Only in-frame clones appear in the TCRdb table, and some are missing; sequencing was by immunoSEQ multiplex PCR. In the table there are 2 million to 2.5 million clones, roughly 95% of which are singletons. The sequenced sample was naive CD4+ T cells sorted from blood. Described subset: CD45RA+ positively selected. Receptors were obtained from a man between 18 and 35 years old in good health.

This chain uses TRBV7-8 with TRBJ1-4, with D tentatively TRBD1 (5 bases). This CDR3 is built from 17 residues. Per germline, CDR1 SGHVS and CDR2 FQNEAQ. Between the trimmed V and J ends, which lost 2 bases and 1 base, there was a span of 14 bases. The CDR3 DNA sequence: TGTGCCAGCAGCTTAATGCAGGGAAGGCAAACTAATGAAAAACTGTTTTTT. Translation gives CASSLMQGRQTNEKLFF.

This chain uses TRBV7-9 with TRBJ1-1, with D possibly matching TRBD1 (5 bases). V dropped 4 bases and J dropped 2 bases, with 14 bases sitting between them. There are 15 residues in the CDR3. Germline loops: CDR1 SEHNR, CDR2 FQNEAQ (reference sequence). CDR3: CASSSSGTANTEAFF. The DNA of the CDR3 is TGTGCCAGCAGCTCCTCCGGGACGGCCAACACTGAAGCTTTCTTT.

V usage is TRBV6-6 and J usage is TRBJ1-2; 8 nucleotides match TRBD1. CDR3 size: 15 residues. Germline V gene data show CDR1 as MNHNY and CDR2 as SVGAGI (reference sequence). V was pared by 2 bases and J by 2 bases, with 4 bases of the junction left unmatched. CDR3 nucleotides: TGTGCCAGCAGTTACGTCCAGGGGGCCAACTATGGCTACACCTTC. Translated, it gives CASSYVQGANYGYTF.